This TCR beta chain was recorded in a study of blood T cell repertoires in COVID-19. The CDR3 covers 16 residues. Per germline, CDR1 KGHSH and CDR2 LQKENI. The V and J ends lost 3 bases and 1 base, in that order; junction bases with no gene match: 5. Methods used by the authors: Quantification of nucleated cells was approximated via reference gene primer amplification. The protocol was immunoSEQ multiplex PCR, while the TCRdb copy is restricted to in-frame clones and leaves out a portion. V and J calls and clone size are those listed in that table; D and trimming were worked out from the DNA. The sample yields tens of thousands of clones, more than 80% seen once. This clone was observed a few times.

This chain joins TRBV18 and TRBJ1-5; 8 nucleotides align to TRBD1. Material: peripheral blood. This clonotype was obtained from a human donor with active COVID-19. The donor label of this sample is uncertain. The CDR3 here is CASSPGTGISNQPQHF. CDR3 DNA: TGTGCCAGCTCACCCGGGACAGGAATAAGCAATCAGCCCCAGCATTTT. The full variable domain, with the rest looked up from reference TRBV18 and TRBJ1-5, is NAGVMQNPRHLVRRRGQEARLRCSPMKGHSHVYWYRQLPEEGLKFMVYLQKENIIDESGMPKERFSAEFPKEGPSILRIQQVVRGDSAAYFCASSPGTGISNQPQHFGDGTRLSIL.